This TCR beta chain derives from a study of blood T cell repertoires in COVID-19. Sequencing was performed with immunoSEQ multiplex PCR; in TCRdb, only in-frame clones are kept and a portion is missing. This sample has approximately 180,000 clones, with 85% to 90% found just once. The CDR3 contains 14 residues. The trim removed 5 bases at V and 7 bases at J, leaving 6 bases unmatched. Germline V gene data show CDR1 as MNHEY and CDR2 as SVGAGI. Material: PBMCs or T cells enriched from blood (not recorded which). This receptor was obtained from a middle-aged woman with acute COVID-19. This chain connects TRBV6-5 to TRBJ1-5, with TRBD1 matching 9 bases. The CDR3 sequence: CASSTMGQGQPQHF. In nucleotides, the CDR3 is TGTGCCAGCAGTACGATGGGACAGGGCCAGCCCCAGCATTTT.